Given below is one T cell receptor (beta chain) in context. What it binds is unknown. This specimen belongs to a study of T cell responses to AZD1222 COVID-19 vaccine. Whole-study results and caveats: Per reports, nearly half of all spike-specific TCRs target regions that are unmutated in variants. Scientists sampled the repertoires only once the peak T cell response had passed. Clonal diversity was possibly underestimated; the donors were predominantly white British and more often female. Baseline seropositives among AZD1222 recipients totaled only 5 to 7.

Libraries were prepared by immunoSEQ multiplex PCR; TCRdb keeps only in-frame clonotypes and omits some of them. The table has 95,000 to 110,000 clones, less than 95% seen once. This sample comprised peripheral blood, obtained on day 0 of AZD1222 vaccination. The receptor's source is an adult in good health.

As DNA, the CDR3 is TGCGCCAGCAGCCAAGATTCTGTGGAGACCCAGTACTTC. It yields the protein CASSQDSVETQYF. V gene TRBV4-1 combines with J gene TRBJ2-5, with D uncertain. V shed 0 bases and J shed 5 bases, with 7 bases lying between them. CDR3 length equals 13 residues. Per germline, CDR1 MGHRA and CDR2 YSYEKL.